One and the same sample provided the 10 T cell receptor beta chains below, sequenced in a study of human T cells and chemical hapten exposure. Time point specified: patch test 1, 2 weeks after DPC sensitization. Treatment specified: therapeutic diphenylcyclopropenone sensitization with weekly scalp DPC. TCRdb processed the RACE reads anew with MiXCR; each CDR3 protein has one entry. Among 74,000 or so distinct CDR3 sequences, 10% to 15% were seen once, and the ten largest hold around 3.2%. The starting material was whole blood, obtained in connection with sensitization to the hapten diphenylcyclopropenone (DPC). Source of these receptors: a woman aged 60-75 years with alopecia areata. Some clones in this sample may be carry-over from other donors' samples.

This clonotype was observed many times. V is TRBV27 and J is TRBJ1-1; no definite D call. In germline, CDR1 is MNHEY, CDR2 SMNVEV (reference sequence). V gave up 5 bases and J gave up 5 bases, with 15 bases separating them. The CDR3 is 14 residues long. The CDR3: CASSPTPMVTEAFF. The CDR3, as DNA: TGTGCCAGCAGTCCAACTCCGATGGTTACTGAAGCTTTCTTT.

This clonotype appeared a few times. The junction departs from germline at one end; a sequencing error may be responsible. The chain is built from TRBV12-3 or TRBV12-4 and TRBJ1-2, with a tentative D call TRBD1 (5 bases). CDR3 length equals 12 residues. The chain's CDR3 is CASTLRGRGYTF. CDR3 DNA sequence: TGTGCCAGCACTTTGCGGGGACGCGGCTACACTTTC.

This clonotype was recorded at least ten times. Here the CDR3 DNA reads TGTGCCAGCAGACTCGTCAACGGGCCCCAGCATTTT. Protein product: CASRLVNGPQHF. The V gene is TRBV2, the J gene TRBJ1-5; D gene unclear. Trimming stripped 6 bases from V and 9 bases from J, with 12 bases between. The CDR3 loop spans 12 amino acids. CDR1 is SNHLY, CDR2 FYNNEI, per germline.

This clonotype was found a few times. This chain connects TRBV7-3 to TRBJ2-3; D remains ambiguous. Trimming shortened V by 5 bases and J by 4 bases, and 10 bases separated the two germline ends. There are 13 residues in the CDR3. Germline CDR1 SGHTA, CDR2 FQGTGA. CDR3: CASSMRHPDTQYF. The CDR3 DNA sequence: TGTGCCAGCAGCATGAGACATCCAGATACGCAGTATTTT.

In its sample, this clonotype was seen many times. Written as DNA, the CDR3 is TGCAGTGCTAGAGTGGCGAGGTTTGGATCAGATGAGCAGTTCTTC. Encoded protein: CSARVARFGSDEQFF. This chain joins TRBV20-1 and TRBJ2-1; D not resolved. The germline V gene has CDR1 DFQATT and CDR2 SNEGSKA (reference sequence). The CDR3 extends over 15 amino acids. V lost 1 base and J 8 bases, leaving 18 bases between the germline ends.

This clonotype came up a few times. The chain couples TRBV12-3 or TRBV12-4 to TRBJ2-7; tentative D call: TRBD2 (6 bases). This CDR3 comprises 15 residues. V lost 7 bases, J lost 2 bases, and 18 bases lay in between. In nucleotides, the CDR3 is TGTGCCAGCACCTCTTCGGGACTGAATACCTACGAGCAGTACTTC. It codes for CASTSSGLNTYEQYF.

In this sample, this clonotype turned up a few times. V and J are TRBV18 and TRBJ2-1, with TRBD2 matching over 9 bases. The junction had 5 bases not matched to a gene; V was cut back by 0 bases and J by 5 bases. This CDR3 spans 16 amino acids. CDR1 is KGHSH, CDR2 LQKENI, per germline. The CDR3 DNA follows: TGTGCCAGCTCACCACCTAGCGGGGGCGAAAACAATGAGCAGTTCTTC. Translated: CASSPPSGGENNEQFF.

The chain links TRBV20-1 to TRBJ1-3; D unclear. Germline loops: CDR1 DFQATT, CDR2 SNEGSKA (reference sequence). V was pared by 5 bases and J by 8 bases, with 16 bases between. The CDR3 runs 13 residues. Here the CDR3 reads CSAPLPGKDTIYF. As DNA, the CDR3 is TGCAGTGCTCCCCTCCCCGGGAAAGACACCATATATTTT.

This clonotype was seen repeatedly, ten times or more. The chain uses TRBV11-2 and TRBJ2-6, with D possibly being TRBD2 (5 bases). This CDR3 is built from 14 residues. The germline V gene has CDR1 SGHAT and CDR2 FQNNGV. V shed 5 bases and J shed 5 bases, with 10 bases lying between them. CDR3 residues: CASSPPGRANVLTF. The CDR3 nucleotides read TGTGCCAGCAGCCCCCCCGGGAGGGCCAACGTCCTGACTTTC.

This clonotype was recorded many times. The chain carries TRBV20-1 and TRBJ1-4, with D hard to call. The germline V gene encodes CDR1 DFQATT and CDR2 SNEGSKA (reference sequence). Trimming took 0 bases from V and 8 from J, leaving 16 bases between them. The CDR3 runs to 15 residues. CDR3 region: CSARDWKGLGEKLFF. The CDR3 bases are TGCAGTGCTAGAGATTGGAAGGGATTGGGCGAAAAACTGTTTTTT.